This T cell receptor (beta chain) was recovered during a study of CD8 T cells in ankylosing spondylitis. Study conclusions and caveats: Disease-linked clones reportedly concentrated significantly in matched ankylosing spondylitis synovial fluid. Reactive arthritis synovial fluid and blood were previously reported to contain some motif variants. A CD8+ phenotype characterized the disease-linked clones, which were relatively rare in peripheral blood. Among TCR beta sequences, a motif of roughly 8 highly homologous variants appeared characteristic of ankylosing spondylitis blood.

Concerning this clonotype itself: Its specificity is not known.

Quantitative 5'-RACE with molecular barcodes produced the TCR beta libraries. TCRdb called the 5' RACE reads again in MiXCR, with one record for every CDR3 protein. Counted here are about 840,000 distinct CDR3 sequences, roughly 12% occurring once; the ten biggest clones make up less than 0.65%. This clonotype was obtained from a male donor with ankylosing spondylitis. Sequences were obtained from blood, either unsorted or a sorted T cell fraction (not recorded which).

CDR3 coding DNA: TGTGCCACCAGCAGAGATATGGGGGCGGAGGTGCAGTACTTC. It codes for CATSRDMGAEVQYF. The gene calls are TRBV15 and TRBJ2-7; weak D call: TRBD1 (6 bases). The CDR3 covers 14 residues. Trimming cost V 0 bases and J 9 bases, with 15 bases left between them. CDR1 LNHNV and CDR2 YYDKDF come from the germline V gene (reference sequence). The complete variable domain, with remaining parts taken from reference TRBV15 and TRBJ2-7, reads DAMVIQNPRYQVTQFGKPVTLSCSQTLNHNVMYWYQQKSSQAPKLLFHYYDKDFNNEADTPDNFQSRRPNTSFCFLDIRSPGLGDTAMYLCATSRDMGAEVQYFGPGTRLTVT.